These 17 T cell receptor beta chains originate from one sample sequenced in a study of cytomegalovirus exposure and HLA in healthy donors. PCR primers comprised 60 Vbeta and 13 Jbeta primers. Libraries were prepared by immunoSEQ multiplex PCR; TCRdb keeps only in-frame clonotypes and omits some of them. The sample has approximately 76,000 clones, about 64% seen once. What was sequenced was PBMCs. These receptors originate from a man under 40 in good health and CMV-seropositive.

This clone was observed a single time. The chain is built from TRBV11-2 and TRBJ1-2; 8 nucleotides line up with TRBD1. The CDR3 runs 17 residues. J lost 3 bases, V lost 4 bases, and 13 bases had no gene match. CDR1 and CDR2 (germline): SGHAT, FQNNGV. The CDR3 DNA reads TGTGCCAGCAGCTCGTCAGGGACAGGCGAAACCTACTATGGCTACACCTTC. This sequence encodes CASSSSGTGETYYGYTF.

The rearrangement joins TRBV2 to TRBJ1-2; D perhaps matches TRBD1 (6 bases). This CDR3 has 15 amino acids. The V gene lost 0 bases and the J gene lost 6 bases, with 14 bases spanning the gap. Looked up from germline, CDR1 is SNHLY and CDR2 is FYNNEI. CDR3 region: CASSEAFRQVDGYTF. For the CDR3, the DNA is TGTGCCAGCAGTGAAGCGTTTAGACAGGTTGATGGCTACACCTTC.

This clone was observed a handful of times. The chain couples TRBV7-2 to TRBJ1-5; D gene ambiguous. The CDR3 runs 16 residues. Germline CDR1 is SGHTA and CDR2 is FQGNSA. V lost 1 base, J lost 2 bases, and 12 bases lay in between. The CDR3 DNA follows: TGTGCCAGCAGCTTAGAATTGGCAGGCGGCAATCAGCCCCAGCATTTT. Translation gives CASSLELAGGNQPQHF.

V usage is TRBV5-1 and J usage is TRBJ2-3; 7 nucleotides agree with TRBD1. The germline CDR1 and CDR2 sequences are SGHRS and YFSETQ. V trimming: 7 bases; J trimming: 2 bases; junction bases outside the gene matches: 7. The CDR3 is 14 residues long. This CDR3 reads CASSGTVSTDTQYF. CDR3 DNA sequence: TGCGCCAGCTCTGGGACAGTCTCCACAGATACGCAGTATTTT.

DNA for the CDR3: TGTGCCAGCAGCGTAGACCCAGGCTCTGGAAACACCATATATTTT. Protein: CASSVDPGSGNTIYF. V is TRBV9 and J is TRBJ1-3; D call uncertain. CDR1 and CDR2 from the germline V gene are SGDLS and YYNGEE. Trimming shortened V by 0 bases and J by 0 bases, and 7 bases separated the two germline ends. This CDR3 comprises 15 residues.

V gene TRBV29-1 combines with J gene TRBJ1-4; the match to TRBD1 covers 9 bases. This CDR3 has 13 amino acids. The V gene end was trimmed by 5 bases and the J gene end by 5 bases; junction bases not matched to a gene: 3. Looked up from germline, CDR1 is SQVTM and CDR2 is ANQGSEA. The CDR3 here is CSVMGQGNEKLFF. The CDR3 nucleotides are TGCAGCGTTATGGGACAGGGAAATGAAAAACTGTTTTTT.

This chain uses TRBV9 with TRBJ1-4, with D hard to call. CDR3 size: 16 residues. The germline V gene has CDR1 SGDLS and CDR2 YYNGEE. Trimming pared 3 bases from V and 0 bases from J, leaving 12 bases between. The chain's CDR3 is CASSGGGSATNEKLFF. For the CDR3, the DNA is TGTGCCAGCAGCGGAGGAGGCTCTGCAACTAATGAAAAACTGTTTTTT.

This chain connects TRBV30 to TRBJ1-2; 7 nucleotides line up with TRBD1. CDR1 and CDR2 (germline): GTSNPN, SVGIG (reference sequence). The CDR3 covers 16 residues. The J segment lost 5 bases and the V segment lost 3 bases, leaving 15 bases of the junction unmatched. The CDR3 protein is CAWRPKVRDSRYGYTF. As DNA, the CDR3 is TGTGCCTGGAGACCGAAGGTCCGGGACAGTCGATATGGCTACACCTTC. The full variable domain, completed using reference TRBV30 and TRBJ1-2, is SQTIHQWPATLVQPVGSPLSLECTVEGTSNPNLYWYRQAAGRGLQLLFYSVGIGQISSEVPQNLSASRPQDRQFILSSKKLLLSDSGFYLCAWRPKVRDSRYGYTFGSGTRLTVV.

The chain couples TRBV29-1 to TRBJ1-6, with 7 bases matching TRBD1. V trimming: 6 bases; J trimming: 5 bases; junction bases outside the gene matches: 7. The CDR3 spans 14 residues. Per germline, CDR1 SQVTM and CDR2 ANQGSEA. This CDR3 is CSVARDRHNSPLHF. The CDR3, as DNA: TGCAGCGTGGCCCGGGACAGACATAATTCACCCCTCCACTTT.

CDR3 protein: CASSQDLYRDRYNEQFF. DNA of the CDR3: TGCGCCAGCAGCCAAGATTTATACCGGGACAGGTACAATGAGCAGTTCTTC. This chain links TRBV4-1 with TRBJ2-1; 8 bases align to TRBD1. Germline CDR1 reads MGHRA; CDR2 reads YSYEKL. After removal of 0 bases from V and 4 bases from J, the junction contained 8 bases not matched to a gene. The CDR3 contains 17 residues.

The J gene is TRBJ2-7, the V gene TRBV5-5; a weak D match, TRBD2 (5 bases). CDR3 length equals 15 residues. Trimming pared 1 base from V and 2 bases from J, leaving 13 bases between. Germline values: CDR1 SGHKS, CDR2 YYEKEE (reference sequence). CDR3 DNA sequence: TGTGCCAGCAGCTTGTGGACTTCAGCTACCTACGAGCAGTACTTC. Encoded protein: CASSLWTSATYEQYF.

In this sample, this clone turned up a few times. This chain uses TRBV28 with TRBJ2-3; 9 bases line up with TRBD2. V was clipped by 2 bases and J by 1 base; unmatched bases: 1. The germline V gene encodes CDR1 MDHEN and CDR2 SYDVKM. This CDR3 region has 15 residues. The CDR3: CASSLAGGRTDTQYF. The CDR3 DNA is TGTGCCAGCAGTTTAGCGGGAGGGCGCACAGATACGCAGTATTTT.

The genes are TRBV19 and TRBJ1-3, with TRBD1 matching over 7 bases. The CDR3 extends over 16 amino acids. V trimming: 7 bases; J trimming: 0 bases; junction bases outside the gene matches: 9. Per the germline V gene, CDR1 is LNHDA and CDR2 is SQIVND (reference sequence). DNA of the CDR3: TGTGCCAGTACGGGACAGCGTACCATCTCTGGAAACACCATATATTTT. Its protein product is CASTGQRTISGNTIYF.

The rearrangement joins TRBV21-1 to TRBJ2-7; the DNA was not used to check the table's D call, TRBD2. TRBV21-1 is shown as a pseudogene. CDR3 length: 18 amino acids. CDR3 residues: CASSAAPMVAGCLGEQYF. The DNA of the CDR3 is TGTGCCAGCAGCGCAGCCCCGATGGTAGCGGGGTGCCTTGGCGAGCAGTACTTC.

The chain combines TRBV5-6 with TRBJ2-3; TRBD2 matches at 10 bases. V lost 0 bases, J lost 5 bases, and 0 bases stayed unmatched. The CDR3 runs to 14 residues. Germline lookup yields CDR1 SGHDT and CDR2 YYEEEE. CDR3 in DNA: TGTGCCAGCAGCTTGGGACTAGCGGGAGATACGCAGTATTTT. This sequence encodes CASSLGLAGDTQYF.

V gene TRBV4-3 combines with J gene TRBJ2-2; 8 nucleotides align to TRBD1. Germline loops: CDR1 LGHNA, CDR2 YSLEER. There are 17 residues in the CDR3. The V segment lost 4 bases and the J segment 1 base; nucleotides outside the gene matches: 8. CDR3 coding DNA: TGCGCCAGCAGCCTCGAGGGCGGGACAGGGAACACCGGGGAGCTGTTTTTT. This sequence encodes CASSLEGGTGNTGELFF.

This clone was observed a handful of times. The J gene is TRBJ2-5, the V gene TRBV4-1, with TRBD2 identical over 7 bases. V lost 2 bases, J lost 4 bases, and 10 bases stayed unmatched. There are 16 residues in the CDR3. Per the germline V gene, CDR1 is MGHRA and CDR2 is YSYEKL. The CDR3 bases are TGCGCCAGCAGCCAACGCCCCCTCAGGGAGGGAGAGACCCAGTACTTC. Translated, it gives CASSQRPLREGETQYF.